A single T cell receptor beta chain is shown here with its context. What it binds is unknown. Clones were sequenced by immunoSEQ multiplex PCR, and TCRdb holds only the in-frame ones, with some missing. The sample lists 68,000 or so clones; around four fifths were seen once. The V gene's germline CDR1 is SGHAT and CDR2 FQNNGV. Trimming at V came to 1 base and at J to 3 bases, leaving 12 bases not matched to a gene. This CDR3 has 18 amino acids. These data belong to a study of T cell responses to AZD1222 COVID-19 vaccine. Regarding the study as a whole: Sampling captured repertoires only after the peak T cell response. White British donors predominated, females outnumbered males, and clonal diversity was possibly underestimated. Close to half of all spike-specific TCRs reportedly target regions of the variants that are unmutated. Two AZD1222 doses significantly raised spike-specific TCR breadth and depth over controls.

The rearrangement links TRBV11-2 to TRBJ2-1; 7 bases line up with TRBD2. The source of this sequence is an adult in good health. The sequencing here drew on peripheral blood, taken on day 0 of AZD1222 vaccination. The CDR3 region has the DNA TGTGCCAGCAGCTTAGGGGGGGGTCGAGTTCGATTCTACAATGAGCAGTTCTTC. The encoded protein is CASSLGGGRVRFYNEQFF.